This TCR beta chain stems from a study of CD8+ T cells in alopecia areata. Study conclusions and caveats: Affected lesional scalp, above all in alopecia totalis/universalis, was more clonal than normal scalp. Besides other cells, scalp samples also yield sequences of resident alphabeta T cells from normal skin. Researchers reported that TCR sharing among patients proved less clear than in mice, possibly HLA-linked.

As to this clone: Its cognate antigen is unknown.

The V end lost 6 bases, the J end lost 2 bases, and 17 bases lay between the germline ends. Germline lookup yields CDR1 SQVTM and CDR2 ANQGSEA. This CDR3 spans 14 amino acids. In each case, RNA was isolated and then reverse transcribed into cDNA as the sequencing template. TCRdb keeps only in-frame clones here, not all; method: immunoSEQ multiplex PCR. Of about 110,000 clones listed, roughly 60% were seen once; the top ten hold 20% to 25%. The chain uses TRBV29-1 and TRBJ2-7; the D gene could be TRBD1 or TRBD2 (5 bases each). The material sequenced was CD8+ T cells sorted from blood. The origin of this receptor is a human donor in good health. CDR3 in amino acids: CSVVIRDAAYEQYF. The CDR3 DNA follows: TGCAGCGTCGTCATCCGGGACGCAGCCTACGAGCAGTACTTC.